This TCR beta chain emerged from a study of T-cell reconstitution after alpha-beta-depleted transplantation in children. Study conclusions and caveats: Most T-cell counts and diversity one year after the transplant came from T cells that were newly produced. Expanded graft clones, several hundred of them, were reportedly the source of alpha-beta T cells about two months after transplant. There were some patients whose high TCRbeta diversity at day 60 came from surviving recipient T cells and thymic progenitors.

The CDR3 is 17 residues long. Germline V gene sequence: CDR1 SGHRS, CDR2 YFSETQ. V was pared by 4 bases and J by 8 bases, with 14 bases of the junction left unmatched. A note on this clonotype: Its cognate antigen is unknown.

Unique molecular identifiers were incorporated during preparation of the TCRbeta library. TCRdb re-analysed the PCR reads in MiXCR, keeping a single row per CDR3 protein. The table has roughly 100,000 distinct CDR3 sequences, 4.5% to 7.5% seen once; the top ten hold about 6%. This TCR came from a female patient aged 2 to 10 who had a stem cell transplant for Fanconi anemia, so the T cells may come from the graft donor. The input for sequencing was PBMCs, mostly from graft donor cells, taken 60 days after TCRalphabeta/CD19-depleted stem cell transplant. This sequence joins TRBV5-1 and TRBJ2-3, with 12 bases identical to TRBD1. DNA for the CDR3: TGCGCCAGCAGCGGGGGACAGGGGGCATTGAGAAGCGCTACGCAGTATTTT. It encodes CASSGGQGALRSATQYF. Complete variable domain (other parts from reference TRBV5-1 and TRBJ2-3): KAGVTQTPRYLIKTRGQQVTLSCSPISGHRSVSWYQQTPGQGLQFLFEYFSETQRNKGNFPGRFSGRQFSNSRSEMNVSTLELGDSALYLCASSGGQGALRSATQYFGPGTRLTVL.